The 27 T cell receptor beta chains presented below share a single source sample, sequenced in a study of cytomegalovirus exposure and HLA in healthy donors. Primers for the PCR totalled 60 Vbeta and 13 Jbeta. The data were produced by immunoSEQ multiplex PCR, yet TCRdb's version contains in-frame clones alone and is incomplete. This repertoire shows around 110,000 clones, over 60% found once; its top ten account for 2.2%. Specimen: PBMCs. The receptors here all came from a woman aged 25 to 39 in good health and CMV-seronegative.

The chain links TRBV5-1 to TRBJ2-7; 9 nucleotides match TRBD1. This CDR3 spans 15 amino acids. With V trimmed by 4 bases and J by 3 bases, 8 bases remained unmatched. Germline V gives CDR1 SGHRS, CDR2 YFSETQ. Here the CDR3 reads CASSRGDRVVYEQYF. The CDR3 bases are TGCGCCAGCAGCCGGGGGGACAGGGTCGTCTACGAGCAGTACTTC.

The rearrangement uses TRBV13 and TRBJ2-3, with 8 bases matching TRBD1. The germline V gene has CDR1 PRHDT and CDR2 FYEKMQ (reference sequence). The V segment lost 5 bases and the J segment 4 bases; nucleotides outside the gene matches: 8. This CDR3 spans 15 amino acids. The CDR3 is CASSTTGGIADTQYF. DNA of the CDR3: TGTGCCAGCAGCACAACAGGGGGTATTGCAGATACGCAGTATTTT.

The chain uses TRBV29-1 and TRBJ1-3, with D unresolved. The CDR3 sequence is 13 residues long. V was trimmed by 1 base and J by 3 bases, leaving 7 bases between them. Germline V gene sequence: CDR1 SQVTM, CDR2 ANQGSEA. The CDR3 is CSVEVAGGNTIYF. Written as DNA, the CDR3 is TGCAGCGTTGAAGTCGCAGGTGGAAACACCATATATTTT.

This chain joins TRBV4-1 and TRBJ2-1; 16 bases map to TRBD2. J lost 10 bases, V lost 0 bases, and 3 bases had no gene match. The CDR3 contains 16 residues. CDR1 is MGHRA, CDR2 YSYEKL, per germline. The CDR3 coding sequence is TGCGCCAGCAGCCAAGATCGGGGACTAGCGGGAGGGGAGCAGTTCTTC. Translation: CASSQDRGLAGGEQFF.

This clone came up a few times. The J gene is TRBJ1-3, the V gene TRBV9; D ambiguous. The germline V gene encodes CDR1 SGDLS and CDR2 YYNGEE. V gave up 3 bases and J gave up 0 bases, with 13 bases separating them. This CDR3 contains 16 residues. The CDR3 nucleotides read TGTGCCAGCAGCGCGACACCTGACCCCTCTGGAAACACCATATATTTT. It codes for CASSATPDPSGNTIYF.

This CDR3 is CASSLPARETGNQPQHF. In DNA, the CDR3 is TGTGCCAGCAGTTTACCCGCTAGGGAGACAGGGAATCAGCCCCAGCATTTT. The chain joins TRBV28 to TRBJ1-5, with TRBD1 matching over 7 bases. Unmatched junction bases numbered 11, after V lost 2 bases and J lost 4 bases. Germline V gene sequence: CDR1 MDHEN, CDR2 SYDVKM. The length of the CDR3 is 17 residues.

This clone was counted once. This sequence joins TRBV28 and TRBJ2-1; TRBD2 agrees at 11 bases. This CDR3 has 15 amino acids. The junction had 7 bases not matched to a gene; V was cut back by 4 bases and J by 8 bases. In germline, CDR1 is MDHEN, CDR2 SYDVKM. This CDR3 is CASSSRLAGIHEQFF. DNA of the CDR3: TGTGCCAGCAGTTCCAGACTAGCGGGAATCCATGAGCAGTTCTTC.

The CDR3: CASSQLAGGPYEQYF. Written as DNA, the CDR3 is TGCGCCAGCAGCCAACTAGCGGGAGGGCCGTATGAGCAGTACTTC. The V call is TRBV5-1, the J call TRBJ2-7; 13 bases map to TRBD2. The CDR3 contains 15 residues. Germline V gene sequence: CDR1 SGHRS, CDR2 YFSETQ. Unmatched junction bases numbered 8, after V lost 4 bases and J lost 7 bases.

The chain carries TRBV7-9 and TRBJ2-7; D is ambiguous. Germline assignment: CDR1 SEHNR and CDR2 FQNEAQ (reference sequence). CDR3 length equals 15 residues. V shed 4 bases and J shed 5 bases, with 18 bases lying between them. CDR3 region: CASSSGPSSLDEQYF. CDR3 in DNA: TGTGCCAGCAGCTCCGGCCCGTCTAGTTTAGACGAGCAGTACTTC.

This clone was recorded once. The chain employs TRBV19 and TRBJ2-3; 7 nucleotides line up with TRBD1. The CDR3 has 14 amino acids. CDR1 is LNHDA and CDR2 is SQIVND in the germline V gene (reference sequence). Germline trimming cut 9 bases from V and 6 bases from J; bases unmatched to any gene: 12. The CDR3 loop is CASRRQGSPDTQYF. CDR3 DNA: TGTGCCAGCCGCCGACAGGGCTCCCCCGATACGCAGTATTTT.

The V gene is TRBV19, the J gene TRBJ1-1; 9 nucleotides line up with TRBD1. V dropped 5 bases and J dropped 3; count of bases not matched to a gene: 10. This CDR3 spans 16 amino acids. Germline CDR1 LNHDA, CDR2 SQIVND (reference sequence). CDR3 region: CASSRGQGLMDTEAFF. DNA for the CDR3: TGTGCCAGTAGTCGCGGACAGGGGCTAATGGACACTGAAGCTTTCTTT.

As DNA, the CDR3 is TGCGCCAGCAGCCCAGGGGGGCTCGACTCTGGAAACACCATATATTTT. Amino acid sequence: CASSPGGLDSGNTIYF. The chain is built from TRBV5-1 and TRBJ1-3, with TRBD1 matching 7 bases. This CDR3 has 16 amino acids. The germline V gene encodes CDR1 SGHRS and CDR2 YFSETQ. The J segment lost 0 bases and the V segment lost 4 bases, leaving 7 bases of the junction unmatched.

The V call is TRBV5-6, the J call TRBJ2-3; TRBD1 might be the D (5 bases). The CDR3 extends over 15 amino acids. Germline CDR1 and CDR2: SGHDT and YYEEEE. V lost 0 bases and J lost 1, with 9 bases in between. CDR3 in amino acids: CASSLDRIGTDTQYF. CDR3 DNA sequence: TGTGCCAGCAGCTTGGACAGGATCGGCACAGATACGCAGTATTTT.

This clone appeared a few times. The V call is TRBV5-6, the J call TRBJ2-7; D perhaps matches TRBD1 (6 bases). The CDR3 totals 12 residues. V lost 3 bases and J 6 bases, leaving 10 bases between the germline ends. Germline-derived CDR1 and CDR2 are SGHDT and YYEEEE. The chain's CDR3 is CASSYRAGEQYF. For the CDR3, the DNA is TGTGCCAGCAGCTACAGGGCCGGCGAGCAGTACTTC.

The chain employs TRBV7-8 and TRBJ2-2; no firm D call. V lost 3 bases and J 0 bases, leaving 8 bases between the germline ends. Germline lookup yields CDR1 SGHVS and CDR2 FQNEAQ. The CDR3 consists of 15 residues. The CDR3 region has the DNA TGTGCCAGCAGCTTCGTAACTCCGAACACCGGGGAGCTGTTTTTT. Translated: CASSFVTPNTGELFF.

Points on this clone: One end of the junction varies from germline; a read error may be responsible. The chain joins TRBV27 to TRBJ2-1; D gene ambiguous. The germline CDR1 and CDR2 sequences are MNHEY and SMNVEV (reference sequence). The CDR3 runs to 12 residues. The CDR3 DNA sequence: TGTGCCAGCAGTTTAATCGGTGGCGGCTTAGTCTTC. The encoded protein is CASSLIGGGLVF.

The V and J genes are TRBV29-1 and TRBJ2-1, with 8 positions matching TRBD2. The trim removed 3 bases at V and 7 bases at J, leaving 14 bases unmatched. This CDR3 is built from 16 residues. Germline V lookup: CDR1 SQVTM, CDR2 ANQGSEA. CDR3 nucleotide sequence: TGCAGCGTTGACAGACCGCCGGGACTAGACAGGAATGAGCAGTTCTTC. This encodes CSVDRPPGLDRNEQFF.

This clone was observed a few times. This chain joins TRBV14 and TRBJ1-5; TRBD1 matches at 7 bases. Germline values: CDR1 SGHDN, CDR2 FVKESK. This CDR3 has 14 residues. V was clipped by 1 base and J by 6 bases; unmatched bases: 3. The CDR3 DNA is TGTGCCAGCAGCCAAGTATACAGGGGTCAGCCCCAGCATTTT. This translates into CASSQVYRGQPQHF. The full variable domain, with the rest looked up from reference TRBV14 and TRBJ1-5, is EAGVTQFPSHSVIEKGQTVTLRCDPISGHDNLYWYRRVMGKEIKFLLHFVKESKQDESGMPNNRFLAERTGGTYSTLKVQPAELEDSGVYFCASSQVYRGQPQHFGDGTRLSIL.

The V gene is TRBV19, the J gene TRBJ2-7; D is possibly TRBD2 (6 bases). Trimming cost V 4 bases and J 0 bases, with 19 bases left between them. Germline values: CDR1 LNHDA, CDR2 SQIVND (reference sequence). The CDR3 sequence is 17 residues long. CDR3: CASSTVASDISSYEQYF. The CDR3 region has the DNA TGTGCCAGTAGTACCGTGGCTAGCGATATCAGCTCCTACGAGCAGTACTTC.

The chain has TRBV19 and TRBJ2-2; 9 bases are a match to TRBD1. CDR3 length: 14 residues. The junction had 5 bases not matched to a gene; V was cut back by 5 bases and J by 7 bases. CDR1 LNHDA and CDR2 SQIVND come from the germline V gene (reference sequence). The CDR3: CASSPQGAVGELFF. Here the CDR3 DNA reads TGTGCCAGTAGTCCACAGGGGGCGGTCGGGGAGCTGTTTTTT.

The rearrangement links TRBV28 to TRBJ1-2, with D perhaps matching TRBD1 (6 bases). The CDR3 length is 14 residues. The germline CDR1 and CDR2 sequences are MDHEN and SYDVKM. The germline V and J ends were trimmed by 2 bases and 5 bases, with 12 bases remaining between them. CDR3 sequence (DNA): TGTGCCAGCAGTTTAGGGCAGGGGAAATATGGCTACACCTTC. It encodes CASSLGQGKYGYTF.

This chain joins TRBV7-8 and TRBJ1-1; no reliable D call. Germline CDR1 SGHVS, CDR2 FQNEAQ. The CDR3 extends over 13 amino acids. V was clipped by 10 bases and J by 1 base, with 13 bases between them. The CDR3 DNA reads TGTGCCACCGGATCTCGGGGGAACACTGAAGCTTTCTTT. It encodes CATGSRGNTEAFF.

The rearrangement uses TRBV28 and TRBJ2-1, with 11 bases that match TRBD2. CDR1 is MDHEN, CDR2 SYDVKM, per germline. CDR3 length: 16 amino acids. With 5 bases clipped from V and 6 bases from J, the junction kept 9 bases outside the gene matches. The CDR3 nucleotides read TGTGCCAGCAGTCCCCGGGGACTAGCGGACGGCAATGAGCAGTTCTTC. Its translation is CASSPRGLADGNEQFF.

The chain uses TRBV7-2 and TRBJ2-5; the match to TRBD2 covers 14 bases. Trimming removed 2 bases from V and 4 bases from J; junction bases left unmatched: 9. The CDR3 length is 18 residues. Germline V gene sequence: CDR1 SGHTA, CDR2 FQGNSA. The CDR3 reads CASSLTSLGLAGGETQYF. The CDR3 DNA sequence: TGTGCCAGCAGCTTAACCTCCCTCGGACTAGCGGGAGGAGAGACCCAGTACTTC.

This clone was picked up many times. The chain's CDR3 is CASSQAAGSEYEQYF. DNA for the CDR3: TGCGCCAGCAGCCAAGCAGCGGGATCTGAGTACGAGCAGTACTTC. V usage is TRBV4-3 and J usage is TRBJ2-7; the match to TRBD2 covers 7 bases. The CDR3 loop spans 15 amino acids. With 1 base clipped from V and 4 bases from J, the junction kept 7 bases outside the gene matches. Germline assignment: CDR1 LGHNA and CDR2 YSLEER.

This clone was seen a handful of times. The rearrangement uses TRBV7-8 and TRBJ2-2; D is possibly TRBD2 (6 bases). Looked up from germline, CDR1 is SGHVS and CDR2 is FQNEAQ. The CDR3 extends over 13 amino acids. Trimming stripped 9 bases from V and 6 bases from J, with 14 bases between. For the CDR3, the DNA is TGTGCCAGTAGGACCAGCGGGTCCGGGGAGCTGTTTTTT. Encoded protein: CASRTSGSGELFF.

This chain links TRBV7-8 with TRBJ2-5; 11 bases fit TRBD1. V shed 5 bases, J shed 11 bases, and the junction held 10 bases outside the gene matches. The CDR3 runs to 14 residues. Germline V gene sequence: CDR1 SGHVS, CDR2 FQNEAQ. CDR3 loop: CASSGGTGGREQYF. DNA of the CDR3: TGTGCCAGCAGCGGGGGGACAGGGGGAAGGGAGCAGTACTTC.